This TCR beta chain came from a study of blood T cell repertoires in COVID-19. Study-level information: Samples came from the United States, Italy and Spain, spanning acute and convalescent COVID-19. From T cells, B-cell-depleted T cells, or PBMCs came the material, which was cDNA or gDNA.

Authors' methods: By means of reference gene primer amplification, nucleated cell counts were estimated. TCRdb's table, derived via immunoSEQ multiplex PCR, lists solely in-frame clones and lacks some. From that table come the V and J calls and clone size; the DNA was used to work out D and trimming. The sample yields 120,000 to 150,000 clones, around 90% seen once. CDR1 is SEHNR and CDR2 is FQNEAQ in the germline V gene (reference sequence). V lost 2 bases to trimming and J lost 6 bases, with 8 bases between them. The CDR3 sequence is 13 residues long. Material for sequencing was peripheral blood. This receptor was taken from a woman in her fifties or sixties with acute or convalescent COVID-19. This chain connects TRBV7-9 to TRBJ2-1; D may be TRBD2 (5 bases). CDR3 bases: TGTGCCAGCAGCTTACAGAGCGGCAATGAGCAGTTCTTC. This translates into CASSLQSGNEQFF.